Below are 18 T cell receptor beta chains sequenced from a single sample in a study of blood T cell repertoires in COVID-19. Assay: immunoSEQ multiplex PCR; the TCRdb copy retains only in-frame clones and omits some. The sample lists approximately 300,000 clones, approximately 85% seen once, with 1.5% to 2% in the top ten. Specimen: peripheral blood. The receptors originated from a woman aged 45-65 years with acute or convalescent COVID-19.

The V gene is TRBV19, the J gene TRBJ1-2; D is undetermined. Trimming cost V 3 bases and J 7 bases, with 24 bases left between them. Germline assignment: CDR1 LNHDA and CDR2 SQIVND (reference sequence). The CDR3 consists of 17 residues. CDR3 sequence: CASSMYAGAPTNGGYTF. In DNA form, the CDR3 reads TGTGCCAGTAGTATGTACGCCGGAGCCCCTACGAACGGTGGCTACACCTTC.

This rearrangement joins TRBV9 to TRBJ2-4; D may be TRBD1 (6 bases). The CDR3 runs 14 residues. CDR1 is SGDLS and CDR2 is YYNGEE in the germline V gene. The V and J ends lost 4 bases and 2 bases respectively, with 10 bases between them. The CDR3 DNA reads as TGTGCCAGCAGCCAGCAGGGGTCCAAAAACATTCAGTACTTC. Translation: CASSQQGSKNIQYF.

The V gene is TRBV14, the J gene TRBJ2-7, with 8 bases that match TRBD1. The J segment lost 2 bases and the V segment lost 6 bases, leaving 9 bases of the junction unmatched. The CDR3 runs 15 residues. CDR1 and CDR2 from the germline V gene are SGHDN and FVKESK. CDR3 residues: CASRQGQASPYEQYF. The CDR3 coding sequence is TGTGCCAGCAGACAGGGACAGGCTTCCCCCTACGAGCAGTACTTC.

This chain connects TRBV18 to TRBJ2-2; D unclear. The V and J ends lost 2 bases and 4 bases respectively, with 8 bases between them. There are 14 residues in the CDR3. Germline V lookup: CDR1 KGHSH, CDR2 LQKENI. The CDR3 nucleotides read TGTGCCAGCTCACCAGGCAGTGCCACCGGGGAGCTGTTTTTT. Translating gives CASSPGSATGELFF.

This clone was observed a single time. The rearrangement links TRBV4-3 to TRBJ1-1; D uncertain. Looked up from germline, CDR1 is LGHNA and CDR2 is YSLEER. Trimming took 0 bases from V and 4 from J, leaving 9 bases between them. The CDR3 covers 14 residues. The CDR3 region is CASSQDGRGTEAFF. The CDR3 nucleotides are TGCGCCAGCAGCCAAGATGGTCGGGGCACTGAAGCTTTCTTT.

V and J are TRBV9 and TRBJ1-2; weak D call: TRBD1 (5 bases). The CDR3 sequence is 13 residues long. CDR1 is SGDLS and CDR2 is YYNGEE in the germline V gene. The V and J ends lost 5 bases and 0 bases respectively, with 8 bases between them. Here the CDR3 reads CASRGRPNYGYTF. As DNA, the CDR3 is TGTGCCAGCAGGGGGCGACCTAACTATGGCTACACCTTC.

V gene TRBV4-3 combines with J gene TRBJ1-5, with 9 bases fitting TRBD1. CDR3 length: 19 residues. Germline CDR1 is LGHNA and CDR2 is YSLEER. Trimming at V came to 0 bases and at J to 4 bases, leaving 13 bases not matched to a gene. This CDR3 is CASSQDEGGRGQGNQPQHF. The CDR3, as DNA: TGCGCCAGCAGCCAAGATGAGGGGGGTAGAGGACAGGGGAATCAGCCCCAGCATTTT.

The rearrangement joins TRBV2 to TRBJ2-2; no definite D call. Germline V lookup: CDR1 SNHLY, CDR2 FYNNEI. The V end lost 10 bases, the J end lost 0 bases, and 15 bases lay between the germline ends. The CDR3 length is 15 residues. The CDR3 reads CATQRLVANTGELFF. As DNA, the CDR3 is TGTGCCACCCAGCGCTTAGTGGCGAACACCGGGGAGCTGTTTTTT. Based on the CDR3 plus reference TRBV2 and TRBJ2-2, the full variable domain is EPEVTQTPSHQVTQMGQEVILRCVPISNHLYFYWYRQILGQKVEFLVSFYNNEISEKSEIFDDQFSVERPDGSNFTLKIRSTKLEDSAMYFCATQRLVANTGELFFGEGSRLTVL.

This clone was picked up one time. V usage is TRBV7-2 and J usage is TRBJ2-7; TRBD2 aligns across 9 bases. The trim removed 2 bases at V and 6 bases at J, leaving 8 bases unmatched. The CDR3 runs to 15 residues. Germline V gives CDR1 SGHTA, CDR2 FQGNSA. In nucleotides, the CDR3 is TGTGCCAGCAGCTTATGGGGCGGGAGGGCCGGCGAGCAGTACTTC. Protein: CASSLWGGRAGEQYF.

V gene TRBV27 combines with J gene TRBJ2-1; tentative D call: TRBD2 (6 bases). V gave up 8 bases and J gave up 5 bases, with 19 bases separating them. Germline V gene sequence: CDR1 MNHEY, CDR2 SMNVEV (reference sequence). The CDR3 length is 15 residues. The CDR3 protein is CASFPPGRRNNEQFF. In nucleotides, the CDR3 is TGTGCCAGCTTCCCTCCGGGGAGGAGAAACAATGAGCAGTTCTTC.

The rearrangement links TRBV6-2 or TRBV6-3 to TRBJ1-5; D not resolved. With 3 bases removed from V and 5 bases from J, the gap between germline ends came to 5 bases. Germline assignment: CDR1 MNHEY and CDR2 SVGEGT. This CDR3 region has 12 residues. CDR3 loop: CASSYSDQPQHF. The CDR3 DNA is TGTGCCAGCAGTTATTCGGATCAGCCCCAGCATTTT.

V is TRBV19 and J is TRBJ2-1; 15 bases are shared with TRBD2. This CDR3 comprises 15 residues. The ends lost 6 bases at V and 9 bases at J; junction bases unmatched: 6. Germline V gives CDR1 LNHDA, CDR2 SQIVND (reference sequence). The CDR3 DNA reads as TGTGCCAGTAGGGGACTAGCGGGAGGAATCCTTGAGCAGTTCTTC. Residues: CASRGLAGGILEQFF.

CDR3 DNA: TGTGCCAGCAGTCTCCCCTTGAGTGGGGCCAACGTCCTGACTTTC. It is translated as CASSLPLSGANVLTF. The chain recombines TRBV28 with TRBJ2-6; D not certain. Trimming left V 5 bases short and J 3 bases short, with 11 bases between. The CDR3 length is 15 residues. Germline values: CDR1 MDHEN, CDR2 SYDVKM. Combining the CDR3 with reference TRBV28 and TRBJ2-6 gives the whole variable domain DVKVTQSSRYLVKRTGEKVFLECVQDMDHENMFWYRQDPGLGLRLIYFSYDVKMKEKGDIPEGYSVSREKKERFSLILESASTNQTSMYLCASSLPLSGANVLTFGAGSRLTVL.

The chain recombines TRBV6-4 with TRBJ1-2; 8 positions agree with TRBD1. The V gene end was trimmed by 4 bases and the J gene end by 4 bases; junction bases not matched to a gene: 8. Germline CDR1 reads MRHNA; CDR2 reads SNTAGT. The CDR3 is made up of 15 amino acids. This CDR3 reads CASSANGQGSYGYTF. DNA of the CDR3: TGTGCCAGCAGTGCCAATGGACAGGGATCCTATGGCTACACCTTC.

The chain is built from TRBV5-1 and TRBJ2-3; 9 nucleotides agree with TRBD1. Losses at the gene ends were 6 bases for V and 4 bases for J; bases not matched to a gene: 6. CDR3 length: 14 amino acids. CDR1 is SGHRS and CDR2 is YFSETQ in the germline V gene. CDR3 DNA: TGCGCCAGCAACTACAGGGGGCAGGCAGATACGCAGTATTTT. Its translation is CASNYRGQADTQYF.

The chain joins TRBV7-3 to TRBJ2-1; the match to TRBD2 covers 9 bases. The ends lost 5 bases at V and 7 bases at J; junction bases unmatched: 12. Germline lookup yields CDR1 SGHTA and CDR2 FQGTGA. The CDR3 loop spans 16 amino acids. CDR3 nucleotides: TGTGCCAGCAGCCCCGGGGGTAGCGGGAGTTGGAATGAGCAGTTCTTC. This encodes CASSPGGSGSWNEQFF.

In nucleotides, the CDR3 is TGCGCCAGCAGCTTGGGTAGCGGGATCATTGGAAATGAGCAGTTCTTC. Its translation: CASSLGSGIIGNEQFF. The chain links TRBV5-1 to TRBJ2-1; TRBD2 matches 8 bases. Germline trimming cut 0 bases from V and 7 bases from J; bases unmatched to any gene: 9. This CDR3 region has 16 residues. Germline V gene data show CDR1 as SGHRS and CDR2 as YFSETQ.

The CDR3 DNA follows: TGTGCCAGCAGTGCCCCAGGGGGAAATAATGAAAAACTGTTTTTT. This sequence encodes CASSAPGGNNEKLFF. The chain joins TRBV28 to TRBJ1-4, with 7 bases fitting TRBD1. The CDR3 covers 15 residues. Looked up from germline, CDR1 is MDHEN and CDR2 is SYDVKM. V trimming: 5 bases; J trimming: 4 bases; junction bases outside the gene matches: 7.